Listed below are T cell receptor beta chains from one sample, sequenced in a study of shared clonotypes between healthy human individuals. Clones were read by immunoSEQ multiplex PCR, and TCRdb kept only the in-frame ones, dropping some. The sample records roughly 2 million clones, about 95% being singletons. Sequenced sample: naive CD8+ T cells sorted from blood. These receptors all come from a man aged 18 to 35 in good health. CDR3s include the opening cysteine and the closing phenylalanine or tryptophan. Each record gives: clone size, J gene, V gene, D gene, CDR3 protein, CDR3 DNA. A D gene is named only where the DNA matches it firmly. Only some rows state a clone size, as once, few, many or a class for expanded clones.

once TRBJ2-3 TRBV27 TRBD2 CASSFGGGGDTQYF TGTGCCAGCAGTTTCGGGGGGGGCGGGGATACGCAGTATTTT
NA TRBJ1-5 TRBV28 NA CASSLVGQPQHF TGTGCCAGCAGTTTAGTTGGGCAGCCCCAGCATTTT
NA TRBJ2-6 TRBV28 NA CASSLGQVPLSGANVLTF TGTGCCAGCAGTTTAGGGCAGGTTCCACTCTCTGGGGCCAACGTCCTGACTTTC
NA TRBJ2-1 TRBV19 TRBD2 CASSMGGFSYNEQFF TGTGCCAGTAGTATGGGGGGGTTCTCCTACAATGAGCAGTTCTTC
NA TRBJ1-1 TRBV30 NA CAWSVQAWSTEAFF TGTGCCTGGAGTGTACAGGCCTGGAGCACTGAAGCTTTCTTT
NA TRBJ2-1 TRBV5-1 NA CASSLLSPTTGNEQFF TGCGCCAGCAGCTTGCTGTCCCCGACCACGGGCAATGAGCAGTTCTTC
NA TRBJ2-7 TRBV7-6 NA CASSLGVTYEQYF TGTGCCAGCAGCTTAGGGGTAACCTACGAGCAGTACTTC
once TRBJ2-5 TRBV5-4 TRBD2 CATWVSGGETQYF TGTGCCACCTGGGTTAGCGGGGGTGAGACCCAGTACTTC
NA TRBJ2-1 TRBV7-8 TRBD2 CASSPRLAGPLYNEQFF TGTGCCAGCAGCCCCCGACTAGCGGGTCCTTTGTACAATGAGCAGTTCTTC
NA TRBJ2-7 TRBV4-1 TRBD1 CASSSRTGGYEQYF TGCGCCAGCAGCTCACGGACAGGGGGGTACGAGCAGTACTTC
NA TRBJ2-3 TRBV7-5 NA CARSFSREPWDTQYF TGTGCCAGAAGCTTTTCGCGGGAACCCTGGGATACGCAGTATTTT
NA TRBJ1-2 TRBV27 NA CASSNGTVYGYTF TGTGCCAGCAGTAACGGGACGGTCTATGGCTACACCTTC
NA TRBJ2-2 TRBV6-5 NA CASSYLQGTGELFF TGTGCCAGCAGTTACCTACAGGGCACCGGGGAGCTGTTTTTT
NA TRBJ1-5 TRBV5-1 NA CASNSGGNQPQHF TGCGCCAGCAATTCAGGGGGCAATCAGCCCCAGCATTTT
NA TRBJ2-7 TRBV25-1 NA CASSDGWSLPEQYF TGTGCCAGCAGTGATGGGTGGTCTCTCCCGGAGCAGTACTTC
NA TRBJ2-7 TRBV7-9 NA CASSLGGPSEQYF TGTGCCAGCAGCTTAGGGGGGCCTAGCGAGCAGTACTTC
NA TRBJ2-7 TRBV6-5 NA CASSSLYYEQYF TGTGCCAGCAGTTCCCTCTACTACGAGCAGTACTTC
NA TRBJ1-4 TRBV21-1 NA CASRPFKEKLFF TGTGCCAGTCGACCCTTTAAGGAAAAACTGTTTTTT
few TRBJ2-7 TRBV19 NA CASSIEGGYEQYF TGTGCCAGTAGTATAGAAGGGGGCTACGAGCAGTACTTC
NA TRBJ2-4 TRBV27 NA CASSPLGQLQYF TGTGCCAGCAGTCCCCTAGGGCAGTTACAGTACTTC
NA TRBJ2-1 TRBV7-9 TRBD1 CASSSRQGPYNEQFF TGTGCCAGCAGCTCCCGACAGGGGCCGTACAATGAGCAGTTCTTC
NA TRBJ1-2 TRBV6-1 NA CASRDYRDYYGYTF TGTGCCAGCAGGGATTACAGGGACTACTATGGCTACACCTTC
NA TRBJ1-5 TRBV28 NA CASSTRPITGQPQHF TGTGCCAGCAGTACCCGGCCGATTACGGGCCAGCCCCAGCATTTT
few TRBJ1-2 TRBV28 NA CASSAEGGVYGYTF TGTGCCAGCAGTGCTGAGGGCGGGGTCTATGGCTACACCTTC
NA TRBJ1-2 TRBV13 TRBD1 CASSSPWNEGQIDYGYTF TGTGCCAGCAGCTCCCCATGGAATGAGGGACAGATTGACTATGGCTACACCTTC
NA TRBJ2-7 TRBV6-5 NA CASSYHSGYEQYF TGTGCCAGCAGTTACCATTCTGGTTACGAGCAGTACTTC
NA TRBJ2-7 TRBV11-2 NA CASSPGTLAYEQYF TGTGCCAGCAGCCCCGGGACCCTAGCCTACGAGCAGTACTTC
NA TRBJ2-7 TRBV4-1 TRBD1 CASSHPGDRETYEQYF TGCGCCAGCAGCCATCCGGGGGACAGGGAAACCTACGAGCAGTACTTC
NA TRBJ1-2 TRBV27 TRBD1 CASSLKAGGYGYTF TGTGCCAGCAGTTTAAAGGCAGGGGGGTATGGCTACACCTTC
NA TRBJ1-5 TRBV4-1 NA CASSHREINDQPQHF TGCGCCAGCAGCCACCGTGAGATCAATGACCAGCCCCAGCATTTT
NA TRBJ2-5 TRBV5-1 TRBD2 CASSLALAGDGETQYF TGCGCCAGCAGCTTGGCACTAGCGGGAGATGGGGAGACCCAGTACTTC
NA TRBJ2-6 TRBV5-4 NA CASSLGFNGANVLTF TGTGCCAGCAGCTTAGGATTTAATGGGGCCAACGTCCTGACTTTC
NA TRBJ2-1 TRBV9 NA CASSASTYNEQFF TGTGCCAGCAGCGCCTCGACCTACAATGAGCAGTTCTTC
NA TRBJ1-2 TRBV29-1 NA CSVEVGSSGYTF TGCAGCGTTGAGGTGGGTTCCAGTGGCTACACCTTC
NA TRBJ2-7 TRBV6-5 NA CASSYSRTYEQYF TGTGCCAGCAGTTACTCCCGCACCTACGAGCAGTACTTC
NA TRBJ2-1 TRBV9 NA CASSVGGEDEQFF TGTGCCAGCAGCGTAGGTGGGGAGGATGAGCAGTTCTTC
once TRBJ1-2 TRBV7-9 NA CATRKSYGYTF TGTGCCACGAGGAAGTCATATGGCTACACCTTC
NA TRBJ2-7 TRBV5-6 NA CASSLAVSYEQYF TGTGCCAGCAGCTTGGCGGTCTCCTACGAGCAGTACTTC